Following are 11 T cell receptor beta chains from one sample sequenced in a study of blood T cell repertoires in COVID-19 (dated by TCRdb to about 2020). Libraries came from the immunoSEQ multiplex PCR assay. TCRdb limited this immuneACCESS table to in-frame rearrangements with V and J called. A share of clones is missing; checked studies link under half to unresolved V genes, and the rest is unexplained. The sample has approximately 150,000 clones on record, around 86% of them singletons. Under 15% of the sample is held by the ten biggest clonotypes. Sequenced material: peripheral blood. The receptors stem from a man in his 70s who had recovered from COVID-19.

This clone was observed a single time. This chain connects TRBV10-2 to TRBJ2-1; TRBD2 matches at 13 bases. The CDR3 length is 16 residues. With 6 bases clipped from V and 6 bases from J, the junction kept 8 bases outside the gene matches. Germline CDR1 WSHSY, CDR2 SAAADI. The CDR3 sequence: CASRHELAGGGNEQFF. The CDR3 DNA is TGCGCCAGCAGGCATGAACTAGCGGGAGGGGGCAATGAGCAGTTCTTC.

The gene calls are TRBV6-1 and TRBJ1-6; D gene unclear. Trimming took off 3 bases at V and 14 bases at J, with 14 bases between the two ends. CDR1 and CDR2 from the germline V gene are MNHNS and SASEGT. The CDR3 loop spans 13 amino acids. This CDR3 is CASSEREVESLHF. The CDR3 nucleotides read TGTGCCAGCAGTGAGCGGGAGGTTGAGTCCCTCCACTTT.

V gene TRBV5-6 combines with J gene TRBJ1-5; a weak D match, TRBD1 (5 bases). The CDR3 covers 14 residues. V lost 5 bases and J lost 0, with 9 bases in between. Germline lookup yields CDR1 SGHDT and CDR2 YYEEEE. The DNA of the CDR3 is TGTGCCAGCAGTGGCGGGGGTAGCAATCAGCCCCAGCATTTT. This encodes CASSGGGSNQPQHF.

J is TRBJ1-1 and V is TRBV6-5; no clear D. V gave up 6 bases and J gave up 0 bases, with 14 bases separating them. The CDR3 loop spans 15 amino acids. CDR1 is MNHEY and CDR2 is SVGAGI in the germline V gene. The CDR3 loop reads CASRIRTTLNTEAFF. The CDR3 nucleotides read TGTGCCAGCAGAATTAGGACTACATTGAACACTGAAGCTTTCTTT.

This chain uses TRBV6-1 with TRBJ2-1; no firm D call. The germline V gene has CDR1 MNHNS and CDR2 SASEGT. There are 14 residues in the CDR3. V was clipped by 2 bases and J by 5 bases, with 10 bases between them. CDR3 residues: CASSEFRLNNEQFF. As DNA, the CDR3 is TGTGCCAGCAGTGAATTTCGACTGAACAATGAGCAGTTCTTC.

The rearrangement uses TRBV7-2 and TRBJ1-5; TRBD1 is a possible D gene (6 bases). Deletions cut 1 base from V and 6 bases from J, with 10 bases between. The CDR3 totals 14 residues. Germline CDR1 SGHTA, CDR2 FQGNSA. CDR3 amino acids: CASSLVRGGQPQHF. CDR3 nucleotides: TGTGCCAGCAGCTTAGTCAGGGGTGGTCAGCCCCAGCATTTT.

The chain links TRBV29-1 to TRBJ1-1; the match to TRBD1 covers 9 bases. The CDR3 runs to 13 residues. J lost 5 bases, V lost 7 bases, and 8 bases had no gene match. The germline gives CDR1 SQVTM, CDR2 ANQGSEA. This CDR3 is CSAGTGSGTEAFF. CDR3 nucleotides: TGCAGCGCCGGGACAGGGTCCGGTACTGAAGCTTTCTTT.

The sample holds one count of this clone. The chain's CDR3 is CASSLEGAYRTEAFF. The CDR3 DNA reads TGTGCCAGCAGCCTGGAGGGGGCGTATCGAACTGAAGCTTTCTTT. V and J are TRBV5-6 and TRBJ1-1, with 7 bases identical to TRBD1. The CDR3 is 15 residues long. In germline, CDR1 is SGHDT, CDR2 YYEEEE. With V trimmed by 4 bases and J by 5 bases, 11 bases remained unmatched.

The CDR3 DNA reads as TGTGCCAGCAGCTCCGGGACTAGCGGGACCACAGATACGCAGTATTTT. Encoded protein: CASSSGTSGTTDTQYF. The chain employs TRBV7-9 and TRBJ2-3, with 13 bases aligning to TRBD2. The CDR3 runs to 16 residues. Trimming took 4 bases from V and 2 from J; bases not matched to a gene: 3. Germline V lookup: CDR1 SEHNR, CDR2 FQNEAQ (reference sequence). The entire variable domain, with the rest obtained from reference TRBV7-9 and TRBJ2-3, is as follows: DTGVSQNPRHKITKRGQNVTFRCDPISEHNRLYWYRQTLGQGPEFLTYFQNEAQLEKSRLLSDRFSAERPKGSFSTLEIQRTEQGDSAMYLCASSSGTSGTTDTQYFGPGTRLTVL.

This clone has only one observation. The genes are TRBV2 and TRBJ1-5, with 11 bases fitting TRBD1. From germline, CDR1 is SNHLY and CDR2 FYNNEI. The CDR3 runs 15 residues. V shed 7 bases, J shed 2 bases, and the junction held 4 bases outside the gene matches. CDR3 bases: TGTGCCAGCACTGGGACAGGGGGAGGCAATCAGCCCCAGCATTTT. Translated: CASTGTGGGNQPQHF.

The chain links TRBV4-1 to TRBJ1-2; D not certain. From germline, CDR1 is MGHRA and CDR2 YSYEKL. The CDR3 runs to 15 residues. V lost 1 base to trimming and J lost 0 bases, with 9 bases between them. The CDR3 sequence is CASSQASAANYGYTF. As DNA, the CDR3 is TGCGCCAGCAGCCAAGCATCGGCGGCTAACTATGGCTACACCTTC.